The clone carrying this T cell receptor (beta chain) was recorded at least ten times. Its specificity is unknown. TCRdb analysed the 5' RACE reads with MiXCR anew, one entry per CDR3 protein. The sample lists hundreds of thousands of distinct CDR3 sequences; over 5% were seen once. This specimen comes from a study of identical twins. General study findings and limits: Insertions were fewer in abundant cord blood beta clonotypes, whereas memory repertoires showed none of this pattern. Rather than following the same donors, the conclusions depended on cross-sectional statistical analysis.

Germline CDR1 reads SQVTM; CDR2 reads ANQGSEA. J lost 0 bases, V lost 3 bases, and 2 bases had no gene match. The CDR3 length is 15 residues. The sample consisted of naive T cells sorted from blood. The TCR originated in a man aged 18 to 35 in good health. The chain is built from TRBV29-1 and TRBJ2-6, with 7 bases identical to TRBD1. CDR3 sequence (DNA): TGCAGCGTTGAGACAGGGTTCTCTGGGGCCAACGTCCTGACTTTC. This translates into CSVETGFSGANVLTF.